Presented here are 32 T cell receptor beta chains from one specimen sequenced in a study of T-cell reconstitution after alpha-beta-depleted transplantation in children. The authors prepared the TCRbeta library with unique molecular identifiers. TCRdb independently ran MiXCR on the PCR reads; one entry per CDR3 protein. Seen here are about 420,000 distinct CDR3 sequences, around 15% observed once, and the top ten hold approximately 28%. The source material was PBMCs, mostly from graft donor cells, sampled 360 days after TCRalphabeta/CD19-depleted stem cell transplant. The receptors shown here come from a boy under three years old who had a stem cell transplant for Wiskott-Aldrich syndrome, so the T cells may come from the graft donor.

The chain carries TRBV7-9 and TRBJ2-7; 10 positions match TRBD1. V lost 1 base, J lost 1 base, and 1 base stayed unmatched. The CDR3 extends over 15 amino acids. CDR1 is SEHNR and CDR2 is FQNEAQ in the germline V gene (reference sequence). CDR3 bases: TGTGCCAGCAGCTTAGGGGGACAGGGGTCCTACGAGCAGTACTTC. This encodes CASSLGGQGSYEQYF. The entire variable domain, with the rest obtained from reference TRBV7-9 and TRBJ2-7, is as follows: DTGVSQNPRHKITKRGQNVTFRCDPISEHNRLYWYRQTLGQGPEFLTYFQNEAQLEKSRLLSDRFSAERPKGSFSTLEIQRTEQGDSAMYLCASSLGGQGSYEQYFGPGTRLTVT.

This clonotype has a count of ten or more. V usage is TRBV5-1 and J usage is TRBJ1-1, with TRBD1 matching over 7 bases. The CDR3 sequence is 13 residues long. Trimming cost V 1 base and J 3 bases; bases outside gene matches: 0. In germline, CDR1 is SGHRS, CDR2 YFSETQ. CDR3 residues: CASSLTGDTEAFF. The CDR3 DNA is TGCGCCAGCAGCTTGACAGGGGACACTGAAGCTTTCTTT.

Only a few counts were recorded for this clonotype. The chain has TRBV24-1 and TRBJ2-3, with 8 bases matching TRBD1. From germline, CDR1 is KGHDR and CDR2 SFDVKD. V gave up 2 bases and J gave up 2 bases; unmatched junction bases: 8. The CDR3 covers 17 residues. CDR3 region: CATSDSSGTGPTDTQYF. CDR3 bases: TGTGCCACCAGTGATTCATCCGGGACAGGTCCCACAGATACGCAGTATTTT.

The CDR3 DNA reads as TGTGCCAGCAGCCCCAAGGGGGGACTAGTCTACAATGAGCAGTTCTTC. Translation: CASSPKGGLVYNEQFF. The rearrangement joins TRBV11-2 to TRBJ2-1; 8 bases align to TRBD2. Losses at the gene ends were 5 bases for V and 3 bases for J; bases not matched to a gene: 9. This CDR3 has 16 amino acids. Germline V CDR1 and CDR2: SGHAT, FQNNGV.

The rearrangement uses TRBV28 and TRBJ2-2, with D maybe TRBD2 (6 bases). The CDR3 extends over 15 amino acids. The V gene lost 6 bases and the J gene lost 3 bases, with 14 bases spanning the gap. CDR1 MDHEN and CDR2 SYDVKM come from the germline V gene. For the CDR3, the DNA is TGTGCCAGCAGCCTAGTGGGACTCCACACCGGGGAGCTGTTTTTT. Translation gives CASSLVGLHTGELFF.

The V gene is TRBV14, the J gene TRBJ2-2; TRBD2 matches at 9 bases. Germline V gene sequence: CDR1 SGHDN, CDR2 FVKESK. The ends lost 1 base at V and 5 bases at J; junction bases unmatched: 8. CDR3 size: 17 residues. The CDR3 coding sequence is TGTGCCAGCAGCCAAGTACCCGGACTAGCGTGGACCGGGGAGCTGTTTTTT. Encoded protein: CASSQVPGLAWTGELFF.

This clonotype was seen a few times. This chain connects TRBV5-1 to TRBJ2-3; no definite D call. The CDR3 has 11 amino acids. Trimming left V 4 bases short and J 3 bases short, with 3 bases between. Germline V lookup: CDR1 SGHRS, CDR2 YFSETQ. The CDR3 DNA reads as TGCGCCAGCAGCAAAACAGATACGCAGTATTTT. Its protein product is CASSKTDTQYF.

The CDR3 spells CASSLTGRMNTEAFF. For the CDR3, the DNA is TGTGCCAGCAGCTTAACGGGGCGCATGAACACTGAAGCTTTCTTT. The V call is TRBV11-1, the J call TRBJ1-1; a weak D match, TRBD1 (5 bases). V lost 2 bases and J lost 0, with 10 bases in between. Looked up from germline, CDR1 is SGHAT and CDR2 is FQDESV (reference sequence). The CDR3 extends over 15 amino acids.

This clonotype was counted ten times or more. The genes are TRBV15 and TRBJ2-1; D unclear. This CDR3 comprises 13 residues. Trimming removed 1 base from V and 0 bases from J, with 1 base in between. Germline loops: CDR1 LNHNV, CDR2 YYDKDF (reference sequence). The CDR3 spells CATSRGSYNEQFF. The CDR3, as DNA: TGTGCCACCAGCAGAGGCTCCTACAATGAGCAGTTCTTC.

The sample holds a few counts of this clonotype. The genes are TRBV12-3 or TRBV12-4 and TRBJ2-2; 8 nucleotides agree with TRBD2. The CDR3 length is 19 residues. The trim removed 4 bases at V and 1 base at J, leaving 14 bases unmatched. The CDR3 here is CASSSRTSKFYVNTGELFF. For the CDR3, the DNA is TGTGCCAGCAGTTCTAGGACTAGCAAGTTCTATGTGAACACCGGGGAGCTGTTTTTT.

The J gene is TRBJ2-1, the V gene TRBV11-2, with 7 bases matching TRBD2. This CDR3 region has 14 residues. The germline V gene has CDR1 SGHAT and CDR2 FQNNGV. Losses at the gene ends were 7 bases for V and 4 bases for J; bases not matched to a gene: 7. The DNA of the CDR3 is TGTGCCAGCACCCATCCGGGGGGTTACAATGAGCAGTTCTTC. It encodes CASTHPGGYNEQFF.

This clonotype was counted many times. V is TRBV5-1 and J is TRBJ2-2; D not certain. Germline V gene lookup returns CDR1 SGHRS and CDR2 YFSETQ. With 0 bases removed from V and 6 bases from J, the gap between germline ends came to 9 bases. This CDR3 has 14 residues. DNA for the CDR3: TGCGCCAGCAGCTTGGACAGTTACGCCGGGGAGCTGTTTTTT. Protein: CASSLDSYAGELFF.

V gene TRBV27 combines with J gene TRBJ1-6; D ambiguous. The V end was cut by 2 bases, the J end by 5 bases, with 10 bases between. This CDR3 spans 15 amino acids. CDR1 is MNHEY, CDR2 SMNVEV, per germline (reference sequence). In DNA, the CDR3 is TGTGCCAGCAGTTTAATCGGACCGAATAATTCACCCCTCCACTTT. It translates to CASSLIGPNNSPLHF.

The gene calls are TRBV7-9 and TRBJ2-5; 9 bases match TRBD2. V lost 0 bases to trimming and J lost 5 bases; unmatched junction nucleotides: 10. Germline CDR1 is SEHNR and CDR2 is FQNEAQ (reference sequence). The CDR3 length is 17 residues. The CDR3 DNA reads TGTGCCAGCAGCTTAGCGGCGGGGGGGGCGGTGAAGGAGACCCAGTACTTC. Amino acid sequence: CASSLAAGGAVKETQYF. Using reference TRBV7-9 and TRBJ2-5 for the parts outside the CDR3, the full variable domain is DTGVSQNPRHKITKRGQNVTFRCDPISEHNRLYWYRQTLGQGPEFLTYFQNEAQLEKSRLLSDRFSAERPKGSFSTLEIQRTEQGDSAMYLCASSLAAGGAVKETQYFGPGTRLLVL.

This clonotype has a single count. V gene TRBV5-1 combines with J gene TRBJ2-1, with TRBD1 matching over 7 bases. V lost 0 bases, J lost 2 bases, and 23 bases stayed unmatched. Germline V gene data show CDR1 as SGHRS and CDR2 as YFSETQ. The CDR3 spans 22 residues. The CDR3 nucleotides read TGCGCCAGCAGCTTGGCGGACCCCACGGACAGGTGGAGACCCCCACCCTACAATGAGCAGTTCTTC. Its protein is CASSLADPTDRWRPPPYNEQFF.

V usage is TRBV3-1 and J usage is TRBJ2-3; D remains ambiguous. The CDR3 totals 14 residues. Germline V gives CDR1 LGHDT, CDR2 YNNKEL (reference sequence). Trimming left V 4 bases short and J 9 bases short, with 17 bases between. The CDR3, as DNA: TGTGCCAGCAGCCCGGTACGAGGAGTCTGGACGCAGTATTTT. Encoded protein: CASSPVRGVWTQYF.

V is TRBV5-1 and J is TRBJ2-3; no clear D. CDR1 SGHRS and CDR2 YFSETQ come from the germline V gene. V was shortened by 1 base and J by 1 base, with 10 bases between the two germline ends. This CDR3 has 15 amino acids. In DNA, the CDR3 is TGCGCCAGCAGCTTGTACGGATTCGGCACAGATACGCAGTATTTT. As protein: CASSLYGFGTDTQYF.

This clonotype was seen repeatedly, ten times or more. This sequence joins TRBV7-9 and TRBJ2-1; 8 bases are a match to TRBD1. The CDR3 is 16 amino acids. V shed 2 bases, J shed 5 bases, and the junction held 8 bases outside the gene matches. Germline CDR1 is SEHNR and CDR2 is FQNEAQ (reference sequence). In DNA, the CDR3 is TGTGCCAGCAGCTTAACTTTCGGGACAGGTCACAATGAGCAGTTCTTC. Its protein is CASSLTFGTGHNEQFF.

This clonotype was seen a handful of times. The chain links TRBV10-3 to TRBJ2-7, with 9 bases aligning to TRBD2. Per the germline V gene, CDR1 is ENHRY and CDR2 is SYGVKD. V lost 6 bases, J lost 1 base, and 7 bases stayed unmatched. The CDR3 has 15 residues. The CDR3 reads CAIRNGLARSYEQYF. CDR3 DNA: TGTGCCATCAGGAATGGACTAGCGAGATCCTACGAGCAGTACTTC.

This clonotype was recorded a few times. This chain connects TRBV7-2 to TRBJ1-5; 7 nucleotides align to TRBD1. Germline CDR1 is SGHTA and CDR2 is FQGNSA. The CDR3 is 13 amino acids. Trimming cost V 4 bases and J 5 bases; bases outside gene matches: 2. The chain's CDR3 is CASSSTGDQPQHF. CDR3 bases: TGTGCCAGCAGCTCCACAGGGGATCAGCCCCAGCATTTT.

The chain combines TRBV29-1 with TRBJ2-1; D gene uncertain. The V gene's germline CDR1 is SQVTM and CDR2 ANQGSEA. CDR3 length equals 12 residues. The CDR3 here is CSILWRDNEQFF. In nucleotides, the CDR3 is TGCAGTATCCTGTGGCGAGACAATGAGCAGTTCTTC.

This clonotype came up a few times. The chain recombines TRBV20-1 with TRBJ2-1; D may be TRBD2 (5 bases). Germline CDR1 reads DFQATT; CDR2 reads SNEGSKA (reference sequence). With 4 bases removed from V and 0 bases from J, the gap between germline ends came to 13 bases. This CDR3 contains 15 residues. The CDR3 loop reads CSAKLPDFSYNEQFF. DNA for the CDR3: TGCAGTGCTAAGCTACCGGACTTCTCCTACAATGAGCAGTTCTTC.

The rearrangement joins TRBV5-1 to TRBJ2-7; TRBD2 aligns across 9 bases. The CDR3 is 15 amino acids. The V gene's germline CDR1 is SGHRS and CDR2 YFSETQ. Losses at the gene ends were 1 base for V and 2 bases for J; bases not matched to a gene: 4. The CDR3, as DNA: TGCGCCAGCAGCTTGTGGCTAGCGGGGCCCTACGAGCAGTACTTC. Its translation: CASSLWLAGPYEQYF.

The V gene is TRBV18, the J gene TRBJ1-2, with 8 bases lining up with TRBD1. The CDR3 loop spans 15 amino acids. Germline assignment: CDR1 KGHSH and CDR2 LQKENI. The V and J ends lost 3 bases and 2 bases, in that order; junction bases with no gene match: 5. In DNA form, the CDR3 reads TGTGCCAGCTCACCGCGGACAGGGCTCAACTATGGCTACACCTTC. Protein: CASSPRTGLNYGYTF.

This clonotype was observed many times. This chain connects TRBV10-3 to TRBJ2-7; a weak D match, TRBD2 (5 bases). Germline CDR1 is ENHRY and CDR2 is SYGVKD. Trimming took off 6 bases at V and 3 bases at J, with 12 bases between the two ends. The CDR3 totals 13 residues. Here the CDR3 reads CAIRYEGGYEQYF. CDR3 DNA: TGTGCCATCAGATATGAGGGTGGCTACGAGCAGTACTTC.

This clonotype was found a few times. V usage is TRBV6-5 and J usage is TRBJ2-1; 12 bases align to TRBD2. CDR1 is MNHEY, CDR2 SVGAGI, per germline. The CDR3 has 17 amino acids. V lost 2 bases, J lost 6 bases, and 8 bases stayed unmatched. CDR3: CASSYRGLAGSPNEQFF. The CDR3 DNA sequence: TGTGCCAGCAGTTACCGCGGACTAGCGGGATCCCCCAATGAGCAGTTCTTC.

The chain combines TRBV2 with TRBJ1-5, with 9 nucleotides matching TRBD1. CDR1 and CDR2 (germline): SNHLY, FYNNEI. The CDR3 has 17 amino acids. After removal of 1 base from V and 0 bases from J, the junction contained 4 bases not matched to a gene. The chain's CDR3 is CASSEGQGVYSNQPQHF. For the CDR3, the DNA is TGTGCCAGCAGTGAAGGACAGGGGGTTTATAGCAATCAGCCCCAGCATTTT. The entire variable domain, with the rest obtained from reference TRBV2 and TRBJ1-5, is as follows: EPEVTQTPSHQVTQMGQEVILRCVPISNHLYFYWYRQILGQKVEFLVSFYNNEISEKSEIFDDQFSVERPDGSNFTLKIRSTKLEDSAMYFCASSEGQGVYSNQPQHFGDGTRLSIL.

This clonotype was recorded a few times. The gene calls are TRBV27 and TRBJ2-7, with 11 bases that match TRBD2. The CDR3 spans 15 residues. The trim removed 2 bases at V and 7 bases at J, leaving 7 bases unmatched. Germline values: CDR1 MNHEY, CDR2 SMNVEV (reference sequence). The CDR3 reads CASSLLSGRANEQYF. The CDR3, as DNA: TGTGCCAGCAGTTTACTTAGCGGGAGGGCCAATGAGCAGTACTTC.

The V call is TRBV5-1, the J call TRBJ2-7, with D perhaps matching TRBD1 or TRBD2 (7 bases each). The V gene lost 0 bases and the J gene lost 10 bases, with 17 bases spanning the gap. In germline, CDR1 is SGHRS, CDR2 YFSETQ. The CDR3 is 14 amino acids. CDR3 nucleotides: TGCGCCAGCAGCTTGGGGGCAGGGGGGGCCGAACAGTACTTC. Amino acid sequence: CASSLGAGGAEQYF.

The V gene is TRBV6-5, the J gene TRBJ1-2; D is ambiguous. The length of the CDR3 is 12 residues. Germline V CDR1 and CDR2: MNHEY, SVGAGI. Trimming left V 4 bases short and J 5 bases short, with 8 bases between. The CDR3 nucleotides read TGTGCCAGCAGTTCGGACCTTTATGGCTACACCTTC. The encoded protein is CASSSDLYGYTF.

The chain recombines TRBV20-1 with TRBJ2-7, with a weak D call TRBD2 (6 bases). This CDR3 region has 13 residues. CDR1 is DFQATT, CDR2 SNEGSKA, per germline (reference sequence). The germline V and J ends were trimmed by 3 bases and 5 bases, with 14 bases remaining between them. DNA for the CDR3: TGCAGTGCTAGGGCAGGGTGGAGGGACGAGCAGTACTTC. Protein: CSARAGWRDEQYF.

For the CDR3, the DNA is TGTGCCAGCAGCTTAGTCGGGGTACGGTCCAATGAGCAGTTCTTC. Amino acid sequence: CASSLVGVRSNEQFF. This chain connects TRBV7-6 to TRBJ2-1, with D possibly being TRBD2 (5 bases). V was pared by 1 base and J by 6 bases, with 13 bases between. Per germline, CDR1 SGHVS and CDR2 FNYEAQ. CDR3 length: 15 residues.